A selection of T cell receptor beta chains follows, all from one sample in a study of blood T cell repertoires in COVID-19. Profiled with immunoSEQ multiplex PCR; TCRdb holds only in-frame clones, not every one. In the table there are approximately 250,000 clones, around 84% of which are singletons. Material: peripheral blood. The source of these receptors is a man between 60 and 70 years old with acute or convalescent COVID-19. Both conserved end residues are part of each CDR3. The order of the fields is J gene, D gene, V gene, clone size, CDR3 protein, CDR3 DNA. D genes are given only for firm matches. Rows give clone size only sometimes, using once, few, many, or a class for an expanded clone.

>TRBJ1-1|TRBD1|TRBV3-1/TRBV3-2|-
CASSQEATGGTEAFF
TGTGCCAGCAGCCAAGAGGCGACAGGGGGCACTGAAGCTTTCTTT
>TRBJ1-2|-|TRBV4-3|few
CASSHTGRRYGYTF
TGCGCCAGCAGCCACACAGGGCGAAGGTATGGCTACACCTTC
>TRBJ2-7|TRBD2|TRBV6-5|-
CATGLAAGEQYF
TGTGCCACCGGACTAGCGGCCGGCGAGCAGTACTTC
>TRBJ1-2|TRBD1|TRBV7-8|-
CASSLQGVGYGYTF
TGTGCCAGCAGCTTACAGGGGGTCGGCTATGGCTACACCTTC
>TRBJ2-7|TRBD2|TRBV6-5|-
CARNQREKLYEQYF
TGTGCCAGAAATCAGCGGGAGAAGTTGTACGAGCAGTACTTC
>TRBJ2-3|TRBD2|TRBV18|-
CASSTKGGGGTDTQYF
TGTGCCAGCTCTACCAAGGGCGGGGGAGGCACAGATACGCAGTATTTT
>TRBJ2-1|TRBD2|TRBV19|-
CASNGGRGGGRGYNEQFF
TGTGCCAGTAACGGGGGCCGGGGCGGCGGGAGGGGATACAATGAGCAGTTCTTC
>TRBJ2-2|-|TRBV11-2|-
CASSLSEAGELFF
TGTGCCAGCAGCTTATCTGAGGCCGGGGAGCTGTTTTTT
>TRBJ1-3|-|TRBV10-3|-
CAIKIQDSGNTIYF
TGTGCCATCAAAATACAGGACTCTGGAAACACCATATATTTT
>TRBJ1-2|TRBD1|TRBV5-1|-
CASSLAGGDYGYTF
TGCGCCAGCAGCTTGGCAGGGGGCGACTATGGCTACACCTTC
>TRBJ2-7|-|TRBV30|-
CAWSVSGGEQYF
TGTGCCTGGAGTGTATCAGGAGGTGAGCAGTACTTC
>TRBJ2-3|-|TRBV24-1|-
CATRGSSTDTQYF
TGTGCCACTCGAGGCTCTAGCACAGATACGCAGTATTTT
>TRBJ1-5|TRBD1|TRBV15|once
CATSRDGRQGSNQPQHF
TGTGCCACCAGCAGAGACGGGAGACAGGGGAGCAATCAGCCCCAGCATTTT
>TRBJ1-2|-|TRBV9|few
CASSGQVFSYGYTF
TGTGCCAGCAGCGGACAGGTGTTTAGCTATGGCTACACCTTC
>TRBJ2-1|-|TRBV10-3|-
CASRGQTRDEQFF
TGTGCCTCTCGGGGCCAGACTAGAGATGAGCAGTTCTTC
>TRBJ2-5|TRBD2|TRBV7-9|-
CASSFLAEETQYF
TGTGCCAGCAGCTTCCTAGCGGAAGAGACCCAGTACTTC
>TRBJ2-7|TRBD2|TRBV7-9|-
CASSDRTSGRPYF
TGTGCCAGCAGTGACCGGACTAGCGGGAGACCGTACTTC
>TRBJ1-1|-|TRBV9|-
CASSVQAWTEAFF
TGTGCCAGCAGCGTCCAGGCTTGGACTGAAGCTTTCTTT
>TRBJ1-2|TRBD1|TRBV6-5|-
CATHTGGSNYGYTF
TGTGCCACCCACACAGGGGGTAGCAACTATGGCTACACCTTC
>TRBJ1-2|TRBD1|TRBV11-2|-
CASSAGQYYGYTF
TGTGCCAGCAGCGCGGGACAGTACTATGGCTACACCTTC
>TRBJ2-1|-|TRBV24-1|-
CATSDLELAGTTGCYEQFF
TGTGCCACCAGTGATTTGGAACTAGCTGGCACTACGGGGTGCTATGAGCAGTTCTTC
>TRBJ2-7|TRBD2|TRBV7-9|-
CASSLARTSGYEQYF
TGTGCCAGCAGCTTAGCCCGGACTAGCGGCTACGAGCAGTACTTC
>TRBJ2-5|-|TRBV28|-
CASSYAFLARQETQYF
TGTGCCAGCAGTTATGCCTTCCTAGCGAGGCAAGAGACCCAGTACTTC
>TRBJ1-6|-|TRBV2|-
CASSEATGIPIYSPLHF
TGTGCCAGCAGTGAAGCTACAGGGATCCCTATATATTCACCCCTCCACTTT
>TRBJ1-2|-|TRBV6-1|few
CASSETGSGLGYGYTF
TGTGCCAGCAGTGAGACAGGCTCCGGGTTAGGTTATGGCTACACCTTC
>TRBJ2-7|TRBD1|TRBV5-1|-
CASSFSGTGYLNEQYF
TGCGCCAGCAGCTTCTCCGGGACAGGATATTTGAACGAGCAGTACTTC